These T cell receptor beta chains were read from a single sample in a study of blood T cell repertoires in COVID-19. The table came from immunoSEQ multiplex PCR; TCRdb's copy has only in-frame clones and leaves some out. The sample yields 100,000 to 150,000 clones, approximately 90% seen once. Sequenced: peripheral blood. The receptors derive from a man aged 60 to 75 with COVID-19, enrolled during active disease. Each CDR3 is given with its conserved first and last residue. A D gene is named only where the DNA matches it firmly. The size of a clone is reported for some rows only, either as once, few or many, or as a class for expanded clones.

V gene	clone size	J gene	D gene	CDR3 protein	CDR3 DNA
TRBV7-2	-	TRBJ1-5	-	CASTGHSNQPQHF	TGTGCCAGCACTGGGCATAGCAATCAGCCCCAGCATTTT
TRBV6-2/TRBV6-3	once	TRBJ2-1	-	CASSYGGSVEQFF	TGTGCCAGCAGTTACGGGGGGTCGGTCGAGCAGTTCTTC
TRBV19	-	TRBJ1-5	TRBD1	CASSVTKGADQPQHF	TGTGCCAGTAGTGTCACTAAGGGGGCCGATCAGCCCCAGCATTTT
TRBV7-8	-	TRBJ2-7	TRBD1	CASSLGGTGGNEQYF	TGTGCCAGCAGCTTAGGAGGGACAGGGGGCAACGAGCAGTACTTC
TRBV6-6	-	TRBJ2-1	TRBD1	CASSYSGQGNNEQFF	TGTGCCAGCAGTTACTCAGGACAGGGGAACAATGAGCAGTTCTTC
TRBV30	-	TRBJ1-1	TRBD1	CAWEGDRGEAFF	TGTGCCTGGGAAGGGGACAGGGGTGAAGCTTTCTTT
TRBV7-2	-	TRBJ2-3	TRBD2	CASSLVSSGATSTDTQYF	TGTGCCAGCAGCTTAGTTTCTAGCGGGGCTACTAGCACAGATACGCAGTATTTT
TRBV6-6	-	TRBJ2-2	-	CASRQGNTGELFF	TGTGCCAGCCGGCAGGGAAACACCGGGGAGCTGTTTTTT
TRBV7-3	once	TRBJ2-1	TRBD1	CASSYRGPDNEQFF	TGTGCCAGCAGCTATAGGGGGCCCGACAATGAGCAGTTCTTC
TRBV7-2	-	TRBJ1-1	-	CASSRGGADTEAFF	TGTGCCAGCAGCCGGGGGGGCGCAGACACTGAAGCTTTCTTT
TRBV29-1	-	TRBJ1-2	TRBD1	CSVESDRGRAYGYTF	TGCAGCGTCGAATCTGACAGGGGGCGCGCCTATGGCTACACCTTC
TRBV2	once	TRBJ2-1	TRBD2	CASSEEAGGLLEQFF	TGTGCCAGCAGTGAAGAAGCGGGGGGGCTTCTTGAGCAGTTCTTC
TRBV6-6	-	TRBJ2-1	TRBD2	CASSYRGSGVHNEQFF	TGTGCCAGCAGTTACCGCGGTAGCGGGGTCCACAATGAGCAGTTCTTC
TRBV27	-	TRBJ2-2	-	CASSQDSGELFF	TGTGCCAGCAGTCAGGACAGCGGGGAGCTGTTTTTT
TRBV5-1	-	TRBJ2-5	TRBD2	CASSTGGPQETQYF	TGCGCCAGCAGCACGGGGGGGCCCCAAGAGACCCAGTACTTC
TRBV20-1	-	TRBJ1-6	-	CSASETPYSPLHF	TGCAGTGCTAGTGAAACACCTTATTCACCCCTCCACTTT
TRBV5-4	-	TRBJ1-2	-	CASSWQGSNYGYTF	TGTGCCAGCAGCTGGCAGGGTTCTAACTATGGCTACACCTTC
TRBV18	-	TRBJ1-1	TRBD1	CASSPGIPQGPRGEAFF	TGTGCCAGCTCGCCGGGGATTCCACAGGGGCCACGCGGTGAAGCTTTCTTT
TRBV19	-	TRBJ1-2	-	CASSMLAGTDYGYTF	TGTGCCAGTAGTATGTTAGCGGGGACGGACTATGGCTACACCTTC